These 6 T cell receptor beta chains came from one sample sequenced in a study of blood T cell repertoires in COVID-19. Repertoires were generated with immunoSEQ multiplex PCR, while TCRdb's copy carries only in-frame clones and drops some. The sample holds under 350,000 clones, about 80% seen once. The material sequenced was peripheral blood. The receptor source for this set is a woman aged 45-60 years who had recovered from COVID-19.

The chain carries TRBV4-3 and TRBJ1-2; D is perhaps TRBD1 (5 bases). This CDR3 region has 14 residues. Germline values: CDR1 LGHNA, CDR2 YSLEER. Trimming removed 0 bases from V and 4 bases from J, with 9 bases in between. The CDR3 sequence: CASSQDQGSYGYTF. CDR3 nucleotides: TGCGCCAGCAGCCAAGATCAGGGCAGCTATGGCTACACCTTC.

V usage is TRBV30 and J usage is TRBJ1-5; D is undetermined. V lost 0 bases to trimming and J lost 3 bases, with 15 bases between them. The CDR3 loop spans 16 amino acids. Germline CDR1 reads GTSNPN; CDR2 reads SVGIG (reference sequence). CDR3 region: CAWSVHGRVNNQPQHF. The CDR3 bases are TGTGCCTGGAGTGTACACGGTCGGGTTAACAATCAGCCCCAGCATTTT. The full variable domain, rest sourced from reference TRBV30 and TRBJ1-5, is SQTIHQWPATLVQPVGSPLSLECTVEGTSNPNLYWYRQAAGRGLQLLFYSVGIGQISSEVPQNLSASRPQDRQFILSSKKLLLSDSGFYLCAWSVHGRVNNQPQHFGDGTRLSIL.

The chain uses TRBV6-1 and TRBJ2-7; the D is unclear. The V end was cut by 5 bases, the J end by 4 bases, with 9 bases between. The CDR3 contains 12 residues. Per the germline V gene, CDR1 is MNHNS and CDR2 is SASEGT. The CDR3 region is CASSMAVYEQYF. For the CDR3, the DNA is TGTGCCAGCAGTATGGCTGTTTACGAGCAGTACTTC.

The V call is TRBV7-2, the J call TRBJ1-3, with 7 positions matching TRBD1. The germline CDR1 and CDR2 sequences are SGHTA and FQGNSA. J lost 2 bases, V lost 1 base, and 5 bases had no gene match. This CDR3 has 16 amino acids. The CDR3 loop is CASSLGPTGAGNTIYF. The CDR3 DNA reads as TGTGCCAGCAGCTTAGGCCCCACAGGGGCTGGAAACACCATATATTTT. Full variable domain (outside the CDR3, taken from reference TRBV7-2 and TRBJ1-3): GAGVSQSPSNKVTEKGKDVELRCDPISGHTALYWYRQSLGQGLEFLIYFQGNSAPDKSGLPSDRFSAERTGGSVSTLTIQRTQQEDSAVYLCASSLGPTGAGNTIYFGEGSWLTVV.

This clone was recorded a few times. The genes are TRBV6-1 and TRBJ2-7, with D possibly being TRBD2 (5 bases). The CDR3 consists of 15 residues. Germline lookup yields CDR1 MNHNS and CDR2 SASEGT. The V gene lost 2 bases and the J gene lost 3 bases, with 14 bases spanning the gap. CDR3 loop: CASSENAGSYYEQYF. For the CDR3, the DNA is TGTGCCAGCAGTGAAAACGCGGGCAGCTACTACGAGCAGTACTTC.

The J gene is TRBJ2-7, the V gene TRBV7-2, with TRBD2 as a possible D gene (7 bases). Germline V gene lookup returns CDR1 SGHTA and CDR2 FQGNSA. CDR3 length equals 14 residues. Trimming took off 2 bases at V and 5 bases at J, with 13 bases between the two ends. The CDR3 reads CASSLNKGGDEQYF. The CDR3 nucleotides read TGTGCCAGCAGCTTAAACAAAGGGGGGGACGAGCAGTACTTC.